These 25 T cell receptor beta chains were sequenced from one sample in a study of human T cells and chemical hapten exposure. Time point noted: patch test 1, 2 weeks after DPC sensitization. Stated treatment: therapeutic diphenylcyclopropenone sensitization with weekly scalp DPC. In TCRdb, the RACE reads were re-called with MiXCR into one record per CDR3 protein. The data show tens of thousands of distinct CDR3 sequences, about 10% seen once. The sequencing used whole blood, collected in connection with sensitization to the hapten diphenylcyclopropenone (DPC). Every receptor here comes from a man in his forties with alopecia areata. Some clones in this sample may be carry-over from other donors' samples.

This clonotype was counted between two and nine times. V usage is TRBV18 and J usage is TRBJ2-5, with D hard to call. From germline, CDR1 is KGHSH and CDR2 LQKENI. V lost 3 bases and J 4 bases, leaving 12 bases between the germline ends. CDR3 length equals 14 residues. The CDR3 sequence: CASSPPPTRETQYF. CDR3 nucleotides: TGTGCCAGCTCACCGCCCCCCACTCGAGAGACCCAGTACTTC.

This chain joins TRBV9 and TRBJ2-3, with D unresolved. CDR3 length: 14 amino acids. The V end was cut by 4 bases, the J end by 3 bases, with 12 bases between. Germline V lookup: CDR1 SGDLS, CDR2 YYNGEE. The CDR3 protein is CASSPKPATDTQYF. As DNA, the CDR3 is TGTGCCAGCAGCCCCAAACCCGCAACAGATACGCAGTATTTT.

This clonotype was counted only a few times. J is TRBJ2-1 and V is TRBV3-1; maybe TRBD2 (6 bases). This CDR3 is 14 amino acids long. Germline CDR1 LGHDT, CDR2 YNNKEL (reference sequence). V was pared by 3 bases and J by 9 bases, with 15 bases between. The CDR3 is CASSHWDSYPEQFF. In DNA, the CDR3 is TGTGCCAGCAGCCACTGGGACTCCTACCCTGAGCAGTTCTTC.

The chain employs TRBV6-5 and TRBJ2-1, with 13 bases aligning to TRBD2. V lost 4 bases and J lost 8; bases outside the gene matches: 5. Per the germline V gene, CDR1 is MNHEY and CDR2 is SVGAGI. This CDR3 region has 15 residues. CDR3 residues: CASSSLTSGRYEQFF. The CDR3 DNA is TGTGCCAGCAGTTCCCTGACTAGCGGGAGGTATGAGCAGTTCTTC.

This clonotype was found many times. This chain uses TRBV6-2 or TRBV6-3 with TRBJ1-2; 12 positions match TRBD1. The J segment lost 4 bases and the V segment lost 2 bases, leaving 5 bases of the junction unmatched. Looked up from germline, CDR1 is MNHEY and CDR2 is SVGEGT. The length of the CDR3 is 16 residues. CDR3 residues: CASSYRDRGRSYGYTF. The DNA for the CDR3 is TGTGCCAGCAGTTACCGGGACAGGGGGCGATCCTATGGCTACACCTTC.

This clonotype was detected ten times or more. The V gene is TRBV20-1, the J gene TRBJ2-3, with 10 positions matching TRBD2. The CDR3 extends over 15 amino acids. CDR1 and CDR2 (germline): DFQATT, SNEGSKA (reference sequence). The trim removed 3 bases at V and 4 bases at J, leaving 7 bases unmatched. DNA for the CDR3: TGCAGTGCTAGTTCCCTAGCGGGAGAGGCAGATACGCAGTATTTT. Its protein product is CSASSLAGEADTQYF.

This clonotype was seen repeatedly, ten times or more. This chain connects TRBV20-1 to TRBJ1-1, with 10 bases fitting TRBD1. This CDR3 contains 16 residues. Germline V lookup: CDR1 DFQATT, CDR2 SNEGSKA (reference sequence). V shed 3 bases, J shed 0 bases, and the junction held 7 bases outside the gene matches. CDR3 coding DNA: TGCAGTGCTAGCCTCCGGGACAGGGGCATGAACACTGAAGCTTTCTTT. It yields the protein CSASLRDRGMNTEAFF.

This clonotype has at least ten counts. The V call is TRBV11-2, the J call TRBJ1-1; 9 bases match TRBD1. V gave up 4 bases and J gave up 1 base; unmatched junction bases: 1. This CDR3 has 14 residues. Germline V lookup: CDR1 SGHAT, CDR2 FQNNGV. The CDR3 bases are TGTGCCAGCAGCTGGGGACAGGGGAACACTGAAGCTTTCTTT. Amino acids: CASSWGQGNTEAFF.

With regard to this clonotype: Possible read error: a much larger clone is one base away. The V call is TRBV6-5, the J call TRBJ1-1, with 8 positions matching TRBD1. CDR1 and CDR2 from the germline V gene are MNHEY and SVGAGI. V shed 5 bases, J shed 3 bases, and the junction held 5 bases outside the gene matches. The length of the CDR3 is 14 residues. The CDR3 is CASSNGQGDTEAFF. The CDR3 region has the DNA TGTGCCAGCAGTAATGGACAGGGAGACACTGAAGCTTTCTTT.

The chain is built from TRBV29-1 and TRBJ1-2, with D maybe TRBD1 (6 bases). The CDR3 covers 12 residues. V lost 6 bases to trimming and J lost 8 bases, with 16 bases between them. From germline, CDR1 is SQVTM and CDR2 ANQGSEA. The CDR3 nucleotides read TGCAGCGTGGCGGGGCAGGGGAAGGGCTACACCTTC. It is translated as CSVAGQGKGYTF.

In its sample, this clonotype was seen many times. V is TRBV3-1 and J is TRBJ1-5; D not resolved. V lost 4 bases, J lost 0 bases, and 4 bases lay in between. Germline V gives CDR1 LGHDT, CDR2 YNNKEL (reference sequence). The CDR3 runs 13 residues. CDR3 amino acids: CASSPHSNQPQHF. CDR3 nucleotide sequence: TGTGCCAGCAGCCCCCATAGCAATCAGCCCCAGCATTTT. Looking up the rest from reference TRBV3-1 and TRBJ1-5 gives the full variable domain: DTAVSQTPKYLVTQMGNDKSIKCEQNLGHDTMYWYKQDSKKFLKIMFSYNNKELIINETVPNRFSPKSPDKAHLNLHINSLELGDSAVYFCASSPHSNQPQHFGDGTRLSIL.

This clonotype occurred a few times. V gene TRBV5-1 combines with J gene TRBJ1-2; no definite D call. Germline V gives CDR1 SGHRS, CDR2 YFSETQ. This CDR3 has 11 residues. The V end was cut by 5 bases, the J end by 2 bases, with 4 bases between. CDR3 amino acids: CASSHNYGYTF. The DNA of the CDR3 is TGCGCCAGCAGTCACAACTATGGCTACACCTTC.

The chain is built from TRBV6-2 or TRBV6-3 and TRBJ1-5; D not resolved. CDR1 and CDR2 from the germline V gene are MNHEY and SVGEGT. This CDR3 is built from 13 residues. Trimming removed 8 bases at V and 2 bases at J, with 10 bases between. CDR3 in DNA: TGTGCCAGCGTCTCCACCGGCAATCAGCCCCAGCATTTT. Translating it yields CASVSTGNQPQHF.

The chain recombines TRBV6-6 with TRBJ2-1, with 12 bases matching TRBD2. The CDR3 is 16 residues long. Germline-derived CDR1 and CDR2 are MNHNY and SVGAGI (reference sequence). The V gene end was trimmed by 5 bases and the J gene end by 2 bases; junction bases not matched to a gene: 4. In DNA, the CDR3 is TGTGCCAGCAGTCGACTAGCGGGAGAAACCTACAATGAGCAGTTCTTC. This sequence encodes CASSRLAGETYNEQFF.

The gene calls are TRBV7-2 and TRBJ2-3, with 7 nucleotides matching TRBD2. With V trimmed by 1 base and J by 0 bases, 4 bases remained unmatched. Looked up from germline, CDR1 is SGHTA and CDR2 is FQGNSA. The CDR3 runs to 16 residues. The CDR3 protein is CASSLERGASTDTQYF. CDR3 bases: TGTGCCAGCAGCTTAGAGCGGGGCGCTAGCACAGATACGCAGTATTTT.

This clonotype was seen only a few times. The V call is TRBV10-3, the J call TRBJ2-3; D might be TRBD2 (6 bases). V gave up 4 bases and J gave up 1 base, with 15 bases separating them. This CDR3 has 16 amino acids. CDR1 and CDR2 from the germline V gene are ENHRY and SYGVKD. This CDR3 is CAISVLASVGTDTQYF. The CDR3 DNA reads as TGTGCCATCAGTGTGTTGGCTAGCGTTGGCACAGATACGCAGTATTTT.

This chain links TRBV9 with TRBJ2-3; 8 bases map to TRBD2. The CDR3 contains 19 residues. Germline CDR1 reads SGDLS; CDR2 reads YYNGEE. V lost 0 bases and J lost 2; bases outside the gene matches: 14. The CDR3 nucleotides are TGTGCCAGCAGCGTAGTCCCCGGGGACGGGACTAGGACCACAGATACGCAGTATTTT. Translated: CASSVVPGDGTRTTDTQYF.

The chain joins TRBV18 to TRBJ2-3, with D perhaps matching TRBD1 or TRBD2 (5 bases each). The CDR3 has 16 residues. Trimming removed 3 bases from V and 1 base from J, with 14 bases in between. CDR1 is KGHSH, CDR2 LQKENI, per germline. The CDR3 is CASSPNEGLGTDTQYF. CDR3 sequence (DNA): TGTGCCAGCTCACCTAATGAGGGGCTGGGCACAGATACGCAGTATTTT.

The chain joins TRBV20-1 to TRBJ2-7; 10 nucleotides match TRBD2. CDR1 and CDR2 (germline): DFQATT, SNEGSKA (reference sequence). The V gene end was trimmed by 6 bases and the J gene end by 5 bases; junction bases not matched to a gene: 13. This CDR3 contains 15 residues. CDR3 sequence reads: CSAVISGRPTHEQYV. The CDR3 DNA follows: TGCAGTGCCGTCATTAGCGGGAGGCCCACCCACGAGCAGTACGTC.

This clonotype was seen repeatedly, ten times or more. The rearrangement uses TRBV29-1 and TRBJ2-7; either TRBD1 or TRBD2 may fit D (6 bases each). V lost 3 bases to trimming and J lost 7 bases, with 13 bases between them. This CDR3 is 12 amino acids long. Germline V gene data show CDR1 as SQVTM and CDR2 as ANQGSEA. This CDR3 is CSVEDSGREQYF. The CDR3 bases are TGCAGCGTTGAGGACAGTGGGAGGGAGCAGTACTTC.

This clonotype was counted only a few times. The CDR3 DNA is TGTGCCAGCAGTTTCGGGCAAGCTAACTATGGCTACACCTTC. Its translation: CASSFGQANYGYTF. J is TRBJ1-2 and V is TRBV12-3 or TRBV12-4; D not certain. With 3 bases removed from V and 0 bases from J, the gap between germline ends came to 8 bases. CDR3 length equals 14 residues.

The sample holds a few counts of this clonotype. Here the CDR3 DNA reads TGCAGTGCTAGAGGTCGGGTGAGGACAGGGGTCGAGCAGTACTTC. Protein: CSARGRVRTGVEQYF. The gene calls are TRBV20-1 and TRBJ2-7; 9 bases map to TRBD1. Trimming cost V 1 base and J 6 bases; bases outside gene matches: 10. This CDR3 has 15 amino acids. The germline V gene has CDR1 DFQATT and CDR2 SNEGSKA (reference sequence).

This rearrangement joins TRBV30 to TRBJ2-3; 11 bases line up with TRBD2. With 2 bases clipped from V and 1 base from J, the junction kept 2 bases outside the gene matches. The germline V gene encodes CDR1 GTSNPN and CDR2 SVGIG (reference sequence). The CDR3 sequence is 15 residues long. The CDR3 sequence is CAWSTGLAGTDTQYF. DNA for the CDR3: TGTGCCTGGAGTACGGGACTAGCGGGCACAGATACGCAGTATTTT.

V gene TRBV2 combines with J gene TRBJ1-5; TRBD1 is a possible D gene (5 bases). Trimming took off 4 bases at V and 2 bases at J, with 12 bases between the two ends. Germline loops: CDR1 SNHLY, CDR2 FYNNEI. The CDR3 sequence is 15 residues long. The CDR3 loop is CASSAGAFGNQPQHF. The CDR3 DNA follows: TGTGCCAGCAGTGCCGGGGCGTTCGGCAATCAGCCCCAGCATTTT.

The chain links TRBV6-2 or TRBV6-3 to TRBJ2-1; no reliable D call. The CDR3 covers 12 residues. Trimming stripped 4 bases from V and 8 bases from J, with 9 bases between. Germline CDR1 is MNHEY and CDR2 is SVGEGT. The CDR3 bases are TGTGCCAGCAGTTCCAGTTCGCATGAGCAGTTCTTC. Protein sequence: CASSSSSHEQFF.